These T cell receptor beta chains were read from a single sample in a study of blood T cells in healthy people across ages. A single record per CDR3 protein comes from TCRdb applying MiXCR to the 5' RACE reads. The profile shows around 1,700,000 distinct CDR3 sequences, 28% of them singletons. The sample comprised blood. The receptors stem from a woman in her twenties or thirties in good health. CDR3s include the opening cysteine and the closing phenylalanine or tryptophan. Each record gives: D gene, V gene, clone size, J gene, CDR3 protein, CDR3 DNA. D genes are given only for firm matches. The size of a clone is reported for some rows only, either as once, few or many, or as a class for expanded clones.

>TRBD1|TRBV29-1|-|TRBJ2-7
CSVVAGGSCEQYF
TGCAGCGTTGTTGCAGGGGGTTCCTGCGAGCAGTACTTC
>-|TRBV9|-|TRBJ2-1
CASSAQGASYDEQFF
TGTGCCAGCAGCGCACAGGGAGCCTCCTACGATGAGCAGTTCTTC
>TRBD2|TRBV6-2/TRBV6-3|-|TRBJ2-3
CASSYFSRTRTSGGPPYF
TGTGCCAGCAGTTACTTCTCCCGGACACGGACTAGCGGGGGGCCCCCGTATTTT
>TRBD1|TRBV27|many|TRBJ2-7
CASSLLVTGGRKNYYEQYF
TGTGCCAGCAGTTTACTGGTGACAGGGGGCAGGAAAAACTACTACGAGCAGTACTTC
>TRBD1|TRBV6-6|few|TRBJ2-7
CASSKDRGAEQYF
TGTGCCAGCAGTAAAGACAGGGGCGCTGAGCAGTACTTC
>TRBD2|TRBV7-9|few|TRBJ2-5
CASSLAASGRETQYF
TGTGCCAGCAGCTTAGCAGCTAGCGGGAGAGAGACCCAGTACTTC
>-|TRBV2|-|TRBJ2-5
CASDITRYRETQYF
TGTGCCAGCGACATAACGCGGTACCGAGAGACCCAGTACTTC
>-|TRBV20-1|few|TRBJ2-5
CSARDWSRETQYF
TGCAGTGCTCGCGACTGGTCTCGAGAGACCCAGTACTTC
>-|TRBV21-1|-|TRBJ2-6
CASSKLIGGLKRGANVLTF
TGTGCCAGCAGCAAACTTATAGGAGGACTGAAGAGGGGGGCCAACGTCCTGACTTTC
>TRBD1|TRBV9|many|TRBJ2-7
CASSGGSGDRGYYEQYF
TGTGCCAGCAGCGGCGGTTCTGGGGACAGGGGGTACTACGAGCAGTACTTC
>-|TRBV12-3/TRBV12-4|-|TRBJ2-2
CASSFQGVNTGELFF
TGTGCCAGCAGTTTTCAGGGAGTGAACACCGGGGAGCTGTTTTTT
>-|TRBV30|few|TRBJ2-1
CAWSVLGNEQFF
TGTGCCTGGAGTGTATTGGGTAATGAGCAGTTCTTC
>-|TRBV29-1|many|TRBJ2-7
CSVEDPRGKYEQYF
TGCAGCGTTGAAGATCCCAGGGGAAAGTACGAGCAGTACTTC
>-|TRBV5-5|-|TRBJ2-1
CASRRGLLSSNEQFF
TGTGCCAGCAGACGAGGCCTACTAAGCTCGAATGAGCAGTTCTTC
>-|TRBV7-2|many|TRBJ2-7
CASSSASGIPYEQYF
TGTGCCAGCAGCTCCGCGAGCGGAATACCCTACGAGCAGTACTTC
>-|TRBV24-1|many|TRBJ2-7
CATTGGNSSYEQYF
TGTGCCACCACCGGGGGCAATAGCTCCTACGAGCAGTACTTC
>TRBD2|TRBV20-1|-|TRBJ2-7
CSASPVSGGFSYEQYF
TGCAGTGCAAGCCCGGTATCGGGGGGTTTCTCCTACGAGCAGTACTTC
>-|TRBV14|-|TRBJ2-3
CASSQVSGTATDTQYF
TGTGCCAGCAGCCAAGTCTCAGGGACCGCCACAGATACGCAGTATTTT
>-|TRBV28|-|TRBJ2-4
CASSLIGMAKNIQYF
TGTGCCAGCAGTTTGATAGGGATGGCCAAAAACATTCAGTACTTC
>-|TRBV7-2|few|TRBJ2-6
CASSLTGVVRANVLTF
TGTGCCAGCAGCTTGACGGGTGTAGTTCGGGCCAACGTCCTGACTTTC
>-|TRBV7-2|-|TRBJ1-2
CASSTDSNYGYTF
TGTGCCAGCAGTACCGACAGTAACTATGGCTACACCTTC
>-|TRBV28|-|TRBJ2-7
CASSLKWVYEQYF
TGTGCCAGCAGTTTAAAGTGGGTCTACGAGCAGTACTTC
>-|TRBV5-1|-|TRBJ2-7
CASRENRDNEQYF
TGCGCCAGCAGGGAAAACAGGGACAACGAGCAGTACTTC
>TRBD2|TRBV5-1|-|TRBJ2-1
CASSVLAGAENEQFF
TGCGCCAGCAGCGTCCTAGCGGGAGCTGAGAATGAGCAGTTCTTC
>TRBD1|TRBV24-1|few|TRBJ2-1
CATSDSQGARNEQFF
TGTGCCACCAGTGATAGTCAGGGGGCGCGGAATGAGCAGTTCTTC
>-|TRBV29-1|-|TRBJ2-1
CSATGPVSYNEQFF
TGCAGCGCGACGGGACCAGTATCCTACAATGAGCAGTTCTTC
>-|TRBV6-6|-|TRBJ2-5
CASSYEQVGSETQYF
TGTGCCAGCAGTTATGAACAGGTGGGGTCGGAGACCCAGTACTTC
>-|TRBV2|few|TRBJ2-5
CASSEQGVETQYF
TGTGCCAGCAGTGAACAGGGCGTAGAGACCCAGTACTTC
>TRBD2|TRBV6-2/TRBV6-3|few|TRBJ2-5
CASSYSRLAGETQYF
TGTGCCAGCAGTTACTCGAGACTAGCGGGAGAGACCCAGTACTTC
>-|TRBV3-1|-|TRBJ2-3
CASSQAGVGDTQYF
TGTGCCAGCAGCCAAGCGGGAGTGGGAGATACGCAGTATTTT
>-|TRBV19|-|TRBJ1-1
CASSIVDEAFF
TGTGCCAGTAGTATAGTGGATGAAGCTTTCTTT
>-|TRBV12-3/TRBV12-4|many|TRBJ2-4
CASSLAQRAAIQYF
TGTGCCAGCAGTTTAGCCCAGCGGGCTGCCATTCAGTACTTC
>-|TRBV12-3/TRBV12-4|-|TRBJ2-7
CVSSLQQGYEQYF
TGTGTCAGCAGTTTACAACAGGGCTACGAGCAGTACTTC
>-|TRBV12-3/TRBV12-4|few|TRBJ1-5
CASRNGQRGNQPQHF
TGTGCCAGCAGAAACGGACAGAGGGGTAATCAGCCCCAGCATTTT
>TRBD2|TRBV20-1|many|TRBJ2-1
CSARVGTSGYNEQFF
TGCAGTGCTAGAGTGGGGACTAGCGGGTACAATGAGCAGTTCTTC
>TRBD1|TRBV7-3|few|TRBJ2-3
CASSPRQGTIDTQYF
TGTGCCAGCAGCCCTCGACAGGGGACGATAGATACGCAGTATTTT
>-|TRBV18|few|TRBJ1-5
CASSPTGGSGQPQHF
TGTGCCAGCTCACCCACCGGGGGTAGTGGTCAGCCCCAGCATTTT
>TRBD2|TRBV20-1|many|TRBJ2-1
CSARDWEGYNEQFF
TGCAGTGCTAGAGACTGGGAGGGGTACAATGAGCAGTTCTTC
>TRBD1|TRBV14|-|TRBJ2-5
CASSQRGQTGETQYF
TGTGCCAGCAGCCAGAGGGGACAGACAGGAGAGACCCAGTACTTC
>-|TRBV10-3|few|TRBJ2-3
CAISESLGQSTDTQYF
TGTGCCATCAGTGAGTCATTGGGGCAGAGCACAGATACGCAGTATTTT
>-|TRBV7-9|-|TRBJ2-3
CASSSSLARTDTQYF
TGTGCCAGCAGCTCCTCCCTAGCGCGCACAGATACGCAGTATTTT
>-|TRBV7-6|-|TRBJ2-1
CASSLEAVPTYNEQFF
TGTGCCAGCAGCTTAGAGGCGGTCCCCACCTACAATGAGCAGTTCTTC
>-|TRBV7-2|few|TRBJ2-2
CASSPGRANTGELFF
TGTGCCAGCAGCCCGGGTAGAGCGAACACCGGGGAGCTGTTTTTT
>-|TRBV25-1|few|TRBJ1-1
CASRDRYNTEAFF
TGTGCCAGCAGGGACCGTTACAACACTGAAGCTTTCTTT
>-|TRBV4-1|-|TRBJ2-6
CASSQGDRKSGANVLTF
TGCGCCAGCAGCCAGGGCGACCGAAAGTCTGGGGCCAACGTCCTGACTTTC
>-|TRBV29-1|once|TRBJ2-5
CSVEEQTTYGQYF
TGCAGCGTTGAAGAGCAGACAACCTACGGGCAGTACTTC
>TRBD1|TRBV7-6|-|TRBJ1-4
CASSLYAGQNEKLFF
TGTGCCAGTAGCCTATATGCGGGACAGAATGAAAAACTGTTTTTT
>-|TRBV20-1|many|TRBJ2-5
CSANLGGTQYF
TGCAGTGCTAATTTGGGGGGTACCCAGTACTTC
>-|TRBV20-1|-|TRBJ1-2
CSARPGGGYTF
TGCAGTGCTAGACCGGGAGGTGGCTACACCTTC
>-|TRBV7-9|-|TRBJ2-3
CASSSLGATDTQYF
TGTGCCAGCAGCTCCCTAGGTGCTACAGATACGCAGTATTTT
>-|TRBV9|few|TRBJ2-7
CASSVGVQVPSSYEQYF
TGTGCCAGCAGCGTAGGGGTCCAGGTCCCCAGCTCCTACGAGCAGTACTTC
>-|TRBV5-1|-|TRBJ2-1
CASSFERGEQFF
TGCGCCAGCAGCTTTGAACGTGGTGAGCAGTTCTTC
>-|TRBV12-3/TRBV12-4|-|TRBJ2-1
CAGSVEGGRKQFF
TGTGCCGGCTCCGTAGAGGGGGGCAGGAAGCAGTTCTTC
>TRBD2|TRBV7-2|-|TRBJ2-5
CASSPRLAGEGKTQYF
TGTGCCAGCAGCCCGCGGCTAGCGGGAGAGGGGAAGACCCAGTACTTC
>TRBD1|TRBV3-1|-|TRBJ1-1
CASSQGDRDAKAFF
TGTGCCAGCAGCCAAGGGGACAGGGATGCAAAAGCTTTCTTT
>TRBD1|TRBV9|-|TRBJ2-3
CASSMTGQGGTDTQYF
TGTGCCAGCAGCATGACCGGACAGGGTGGCACAGATACGCAGTATTTT
>-|TRBV6-5|few|TRBJ2-2
CASTPSDRPGELFF
TGTGCCAGCACCCCCAGTGATCGCCCCGGGGAGCTGTTTTTT
>-|TRBV12-5|-|TRBJ2-1
CASGLVNAIDEQFF
TGTGCTAGTGGTTTGGTAAATGCGATTGATGAGCAGTTCTTC
>-|TRBV20-1|-|TRBJ1-1
CSARGSPAPAFF
TGCAGTGCTAGAGGCAGCCCTGCGCCGGCTTTCTTT
>-|TRBV5-5|many|TRBJ1-2
CASSLGTGPYGYTF
TGTGCCAGCAGCTTGGGTACAGGGCCCTATGGCTACACCTTC